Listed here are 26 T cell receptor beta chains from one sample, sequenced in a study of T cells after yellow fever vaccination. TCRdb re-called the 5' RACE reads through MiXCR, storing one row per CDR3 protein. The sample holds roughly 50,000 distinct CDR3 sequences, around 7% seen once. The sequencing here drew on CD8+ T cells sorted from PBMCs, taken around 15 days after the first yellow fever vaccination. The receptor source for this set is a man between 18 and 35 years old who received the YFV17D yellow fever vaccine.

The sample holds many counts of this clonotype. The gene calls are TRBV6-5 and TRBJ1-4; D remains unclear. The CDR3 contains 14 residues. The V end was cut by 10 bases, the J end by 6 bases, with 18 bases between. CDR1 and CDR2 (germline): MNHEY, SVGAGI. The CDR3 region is CAIGERWSDEKLFF. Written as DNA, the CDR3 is TGTGCCATTGGAGAGAGGTGGTCGGATGAAAAACTGTTTTTT.

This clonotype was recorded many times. The CDR3 DNA is TGTGCCAGCAGCTTAAGCGAGGTGCGGCCTAGCACAGATACGCAGTATTTT. Its protein product is CASSLSEVRPSTDTQYF. The gene calls are TRBV7-2 and TRBJ2-3, with D hard to call. The ends were cut back, 2 bases at V and 0 bases at J, with 15 bases in the middle. Germline assignment: CDR1 SGHTA and CDR2 FQGNSA. The CDR3 contains 17 residues.

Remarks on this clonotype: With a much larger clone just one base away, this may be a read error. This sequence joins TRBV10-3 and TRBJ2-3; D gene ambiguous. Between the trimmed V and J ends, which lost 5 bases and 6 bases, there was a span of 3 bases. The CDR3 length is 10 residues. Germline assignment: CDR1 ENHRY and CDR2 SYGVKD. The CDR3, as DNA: TGTGCCATCAGTCGGGATACGCAGTATTTT. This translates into CAISRDTQYF.

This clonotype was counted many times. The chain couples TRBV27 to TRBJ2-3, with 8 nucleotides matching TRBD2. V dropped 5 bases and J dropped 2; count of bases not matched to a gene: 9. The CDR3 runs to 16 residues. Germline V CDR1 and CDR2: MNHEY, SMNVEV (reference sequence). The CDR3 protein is CASSPLGSGVTDTQYF. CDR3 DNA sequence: TGTGCCAGCAGTCCACTGGGTAGCGGGGTCACAGATACGCAGTATTTT.

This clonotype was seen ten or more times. The CDR3 nucleotides are TGCGCCAGCAGCCCCCGGACTAGCGGGGACACAGATACGCAGTATTTT. This encodes CASSPRTSGDTDTQYF. The chain carries TRBV5-1 and TRBJ2-3; 12 bases fit TRBD2. This CDR3 spans 16 amino acids. Trimming removed 4 bases from V and 2 bases from J; junction bases left unmatched: 5. Germline-derived CDR1 and CDR2 are SGHRS and YFSETQ.

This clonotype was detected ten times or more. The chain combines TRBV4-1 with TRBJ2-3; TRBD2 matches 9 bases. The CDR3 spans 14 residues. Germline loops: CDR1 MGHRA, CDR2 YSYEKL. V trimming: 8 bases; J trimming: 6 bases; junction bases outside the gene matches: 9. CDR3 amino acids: CASGPSGDPDTQYF. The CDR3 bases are TGCGCCAGCGGGCCTAGCGGGGACCCGGATACGCAGTATTTT.

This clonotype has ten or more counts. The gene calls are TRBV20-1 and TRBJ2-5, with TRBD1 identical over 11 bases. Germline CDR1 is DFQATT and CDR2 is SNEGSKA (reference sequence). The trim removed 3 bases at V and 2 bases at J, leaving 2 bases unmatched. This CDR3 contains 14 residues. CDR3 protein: CSARGQGGQETQYF. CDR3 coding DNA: TGCAGTGCTAGGGGACAGGGGGGACAAGAGACCCAGTACTTC.

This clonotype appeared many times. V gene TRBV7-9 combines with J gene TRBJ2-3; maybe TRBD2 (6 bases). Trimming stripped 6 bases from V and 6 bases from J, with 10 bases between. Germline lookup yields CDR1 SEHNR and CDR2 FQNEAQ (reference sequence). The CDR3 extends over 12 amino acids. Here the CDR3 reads CASSISGDTQYF. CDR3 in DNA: TGTGCCAGCAGTATTAGCGGCGATACGCAGTATTTT.

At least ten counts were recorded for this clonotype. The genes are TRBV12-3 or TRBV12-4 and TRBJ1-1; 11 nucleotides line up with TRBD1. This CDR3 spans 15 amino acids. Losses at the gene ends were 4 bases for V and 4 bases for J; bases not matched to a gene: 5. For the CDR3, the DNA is TGTGCCAGCAGTTGGACAGGGGGCTCTGGCACTGAAGCTTTCTTT. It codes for CASSWTGGSGTEAFF.

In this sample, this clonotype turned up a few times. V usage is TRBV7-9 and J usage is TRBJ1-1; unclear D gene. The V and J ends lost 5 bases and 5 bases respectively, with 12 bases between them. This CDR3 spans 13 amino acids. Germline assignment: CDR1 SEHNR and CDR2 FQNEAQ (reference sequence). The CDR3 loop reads CASSPARQTEAFF. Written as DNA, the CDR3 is TGTGCCAGCAGCCCTGCTCGGCAAACTGAAGCTTTCTTT.

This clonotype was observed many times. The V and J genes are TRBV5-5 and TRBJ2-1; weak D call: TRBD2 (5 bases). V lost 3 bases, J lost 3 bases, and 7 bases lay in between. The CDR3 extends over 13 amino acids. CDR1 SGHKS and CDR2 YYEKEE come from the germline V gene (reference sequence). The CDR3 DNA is TGTGCCAGCAGCTCGGGAAACTACAATGAGCAGTTCTTC. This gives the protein CASSSGNYNEQFF.

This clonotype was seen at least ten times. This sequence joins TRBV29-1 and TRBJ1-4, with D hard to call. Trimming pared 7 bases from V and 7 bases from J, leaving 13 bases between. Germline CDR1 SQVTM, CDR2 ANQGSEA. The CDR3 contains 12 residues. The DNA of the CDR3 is TGCAGCGCGGCCGACGAGTCTGAAAAACTGTTTTTT. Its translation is CSAADESEKLFF. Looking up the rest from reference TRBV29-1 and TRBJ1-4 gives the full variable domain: SAVISQKPSRDICQRGTSLTIQCQVDSQVTMMFWYRQQPGQSLTLIATANQGSEATYESGFVIDKFPISRPNLTFSTLTVSNMSPEDSSIYLCSAADESEKLFFGSGTQLSVL.

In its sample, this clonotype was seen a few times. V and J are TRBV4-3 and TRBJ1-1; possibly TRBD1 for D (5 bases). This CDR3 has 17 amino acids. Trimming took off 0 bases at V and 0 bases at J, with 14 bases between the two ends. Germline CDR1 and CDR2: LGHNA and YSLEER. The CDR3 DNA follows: TGCGCCAGCAGCCAAGATGGGACGGACCCCATGAACACTGAAGCTTTCTTT. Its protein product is CASSQDGTDPMNTEAFF.

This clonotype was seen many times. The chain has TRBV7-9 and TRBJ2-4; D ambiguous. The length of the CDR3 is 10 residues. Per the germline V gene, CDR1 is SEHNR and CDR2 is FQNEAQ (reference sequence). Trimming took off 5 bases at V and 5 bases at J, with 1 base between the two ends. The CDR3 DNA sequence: TGTGCCAGCAGCGAAAACATTCAGTACTTC. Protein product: CASSENIQYF.

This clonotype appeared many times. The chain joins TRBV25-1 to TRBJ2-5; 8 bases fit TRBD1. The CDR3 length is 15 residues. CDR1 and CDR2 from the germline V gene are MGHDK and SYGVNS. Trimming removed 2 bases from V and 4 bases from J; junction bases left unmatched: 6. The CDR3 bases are TGTGCCAGCAGTGAACAGGACAGGGTAATAGAGACCCAGTACTTC. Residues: CASSEQDRVIETQYF.

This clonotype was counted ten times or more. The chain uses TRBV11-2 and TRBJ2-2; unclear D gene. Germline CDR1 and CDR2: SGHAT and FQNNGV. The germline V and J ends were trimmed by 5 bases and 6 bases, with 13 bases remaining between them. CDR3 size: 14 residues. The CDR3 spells CASSHTEVSGELFF. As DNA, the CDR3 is TGTGCCAGCAGCCACACAGAGGTTTCCGGGGAGCTGTTTTTT.

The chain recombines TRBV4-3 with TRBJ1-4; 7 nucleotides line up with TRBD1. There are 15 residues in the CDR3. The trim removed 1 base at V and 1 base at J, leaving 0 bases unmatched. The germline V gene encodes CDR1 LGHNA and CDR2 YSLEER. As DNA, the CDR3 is TGCGCCAGCAGCCAAGGGACAGGAACTAATGAAAAACTGTTTTTT. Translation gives CASSQGTGTNEKLFF.

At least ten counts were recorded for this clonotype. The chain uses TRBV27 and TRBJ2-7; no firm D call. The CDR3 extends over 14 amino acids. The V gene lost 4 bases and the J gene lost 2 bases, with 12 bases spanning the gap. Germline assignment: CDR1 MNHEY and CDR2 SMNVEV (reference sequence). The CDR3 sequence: CASSSEPWAYEQYF. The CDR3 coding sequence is TGTGCCAGCAGTTCGGAGCCATGGGCCTACGAGCAGTACTTC.

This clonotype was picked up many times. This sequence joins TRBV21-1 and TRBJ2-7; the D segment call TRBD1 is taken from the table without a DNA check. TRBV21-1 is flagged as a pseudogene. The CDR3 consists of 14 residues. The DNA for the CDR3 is TGTGCCAGCAGCACCCGGGGGGTCCCAGGGGAGCAGTACTTC. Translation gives CASSTRGVPGEQYF.

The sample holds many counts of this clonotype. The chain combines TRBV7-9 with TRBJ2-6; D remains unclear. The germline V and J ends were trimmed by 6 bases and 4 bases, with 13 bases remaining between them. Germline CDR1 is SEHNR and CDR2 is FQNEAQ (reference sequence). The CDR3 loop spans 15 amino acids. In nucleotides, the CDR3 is TGTGCCAGCAGTCCAGGTGCTACAGGGGCCAACGTCCTGACTTTC. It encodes CASSPGATGANVLTF.

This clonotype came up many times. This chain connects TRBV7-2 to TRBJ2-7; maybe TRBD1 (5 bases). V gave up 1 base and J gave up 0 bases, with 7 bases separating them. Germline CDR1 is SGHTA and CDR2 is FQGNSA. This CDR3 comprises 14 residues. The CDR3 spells CASSLGTSSYEQYV. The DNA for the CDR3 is TGTGCCAGCAGCTTAGGGACAAGCTCCTACGAGCAGTACGTC.

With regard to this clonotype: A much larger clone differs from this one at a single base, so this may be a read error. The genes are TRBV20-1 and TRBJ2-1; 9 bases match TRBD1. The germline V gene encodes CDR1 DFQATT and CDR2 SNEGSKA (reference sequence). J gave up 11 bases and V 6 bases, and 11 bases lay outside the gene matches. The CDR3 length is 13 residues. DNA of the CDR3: TGCAGTGCACCTGGACAGGGGTTCTATCAGCAGTTCTTC. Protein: CSAPGQGFYQQFF.

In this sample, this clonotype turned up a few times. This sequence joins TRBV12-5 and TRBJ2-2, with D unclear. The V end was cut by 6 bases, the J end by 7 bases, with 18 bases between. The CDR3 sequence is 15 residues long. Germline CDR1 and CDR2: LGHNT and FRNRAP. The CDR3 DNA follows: TGTGCTAGTGGGGGTTTTGGAGCGCGAGGCGGGGAGCTGTTTTTT. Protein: CASGGFGARGGELFF. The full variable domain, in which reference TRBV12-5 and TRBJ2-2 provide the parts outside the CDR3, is DARVTQTPRHKVTEMGQEVTMRCQPILGHNTVFWYRQTMMQGLELLAYFRNRAPLDDSGMPKDRFSAEMPDATLATLKIQPSEPRDSAVYFCASGGFGARGGELFFGEGSRLTVL.

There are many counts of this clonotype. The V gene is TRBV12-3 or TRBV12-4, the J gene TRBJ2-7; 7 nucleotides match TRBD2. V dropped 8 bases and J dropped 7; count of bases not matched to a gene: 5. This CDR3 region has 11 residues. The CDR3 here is CASSPGGEQYF. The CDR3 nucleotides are TGTGCCAGCTCGCCGGGGGGAGAGCAGTACTTC.

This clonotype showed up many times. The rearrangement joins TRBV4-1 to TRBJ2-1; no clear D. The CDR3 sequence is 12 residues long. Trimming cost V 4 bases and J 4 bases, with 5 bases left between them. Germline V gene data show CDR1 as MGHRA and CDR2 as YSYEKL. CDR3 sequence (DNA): TGCGCCAGCAGCCGTGCATACAATGAGCAGTTCTTC. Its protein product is CASSRAYNEQFF.

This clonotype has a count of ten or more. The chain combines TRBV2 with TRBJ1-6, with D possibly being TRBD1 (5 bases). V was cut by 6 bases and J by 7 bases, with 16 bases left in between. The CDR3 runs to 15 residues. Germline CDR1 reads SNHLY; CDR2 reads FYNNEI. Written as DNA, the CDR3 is TGTGCCAGCAGGGACCGGGACTCTATGAATTCACCCCTCCACTTT. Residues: CASRDRDSMNSPLHF.